This T cell receptor beta chain was identified during a study of T cells in Graves' hyperthyroidism and ophthalmopathy. About the study: Blood from the periphery was taken at initial diagnosis, before any treatment.

The table lists this clonotype with many counts. V was pared by 6 bases and J by 0 bases, with 18 bases between. This CDR3 comprises 17 residues. Graves' hyperthyroidism without ophthalmopathy progression within 18 months was termed stable. Among the patients, aged 18 to 65, hyperthyroidism was newly diagnosed and had lasted under 2 months. Patients with uncontrolled infections, other autoimmune diseases, pregnancy or lactation were excluded. The TCR beta CDR3 regions underwent amplification using RNA transcripts as the source. TCR CDR3 regions were first amplified by RT-PCR with HTBI primers. TCRdb re-analysed the multiplex PCR reads in MiXCR, keeping a single row per CDR3 protein. The data contain around 520,000 distinct CDR3 sequences, over 13% of them seen just once; the ten biggest clones take up over 15%.

This receptor was identified in a woman under 30 with Graves' hyperthyroidism. V gene TRBV12-3 or TRBV12-4 combines with J gene TRBJ1-3; a possible D gene is TRBD1 (6 bases). The specimen sequenced was blood. DNA for the CDR3: TGTGCCAGCAGCCTGGACCGGGGGCGATCCTCTGGAAACACCATATATTTT. Its protein product is CASSLDRGRSSGNTIYF.